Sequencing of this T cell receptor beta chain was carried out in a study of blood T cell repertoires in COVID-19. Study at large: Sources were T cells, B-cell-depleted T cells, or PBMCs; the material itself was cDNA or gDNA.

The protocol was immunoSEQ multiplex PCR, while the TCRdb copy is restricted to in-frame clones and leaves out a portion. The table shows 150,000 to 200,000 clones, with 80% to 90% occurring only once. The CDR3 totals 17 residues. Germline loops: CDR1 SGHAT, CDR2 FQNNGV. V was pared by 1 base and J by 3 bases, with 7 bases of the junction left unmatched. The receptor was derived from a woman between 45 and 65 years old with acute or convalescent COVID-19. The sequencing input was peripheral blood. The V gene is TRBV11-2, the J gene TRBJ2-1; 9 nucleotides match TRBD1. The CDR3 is CASSLGDGTGNYNEQFF. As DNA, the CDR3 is TGTGCCAGCAGCTTAGGGGATGGGACAGGGAACTACAATGAGCAGTTCTTC. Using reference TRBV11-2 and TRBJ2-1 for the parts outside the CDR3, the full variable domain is EAGVAQSPRYKIIEKRQSVAFWCNPISGHATLYWYQQILGQGPKLLIQFQNNGVVDDSQLPKDRFSAERLKGVDSTLKIQPAKLEDSAVYLCASSLGDGTGNYNEQFFGPGTRLTVL.